A selection of T cell receptor beta chains follows, all from one sample in a study of blood T cell repertoires in COVID-19. Here immunoSEQ multiplex PCR was the method, and the copy in TCRdb shows in-frame clones only, minus some. The sample includes 35,000 to 50,000 clones, around 83% of them seen just once. Sequencing input: peripheral blood. The source is a woman of 80 years or more with acute or convalescent COVID-19. Each CDR3 is given with its conserved first and last residue. A D gene is named only where the DNA matches it firmly. A clone size is listed for some rows: how often the clone was seen (once, few, many), or a class if it is expanded.

V	J	D	size	CDR3	DNA
TRBV19	TRBJ1-1	TRBD1	.	CASSALGQPNTEAFF	TGTGCCAGTAGTGCCTTGGGACAGCCGAACACTGAAGCTTTCTTT
TRBV9	TRBJ2-5	.	.	CASSRDIQETQYF	TGTGCCAGCAGTAGGGACATCCAAGAGACCCAGTACTTC
TRBV5-1	TRBJ1-4	.	.	CASSLGAPEEKLFF	TGCGCCAGCAGCTTGGGCGCCCCGGAGGAAAAACTGTTTTTT
TRBV11-3	TRBJ2-1	TRBD2	.	CASSSLAGGGNEQFF	TGTGCCAGCAGCTCCTTAGCGGGGGGTGGCAATGAGCAGTTCTTC
TRBV4-1	TRBJ2-3	.	once	CASSQEERLADTQYF	TGCGCCAGCAGCCAAGAGGAGAGGTTGGCAGATACGCAGTATTTT
TRBV11-3	TRBJ2-3	.	.	CASSVGSAARLTDTQYF	TGTGCCAGCAGCGTCGGCTCCGCAGCCCGACTCACAGATACGCAGTATTTT
TRBV18	TRBJ1-2	.	once	CASSPPLDNGGGYTF	TGTGCCAGCTCACCACCTTTAGACAATGGTGGTGGCTACACCTTC
TRBV15	TRBJ2-5	.	.	CATSRDAVEETQYF	TGTGCCACCAGCAGAGATGCGGTAGAAGAGACCCAGTACTTC
TRBV4-1	TRBJ2-1	.	.	CASSQVPSSYNEQFF	TGCGCCAGCAGCCAAGTACCGAGCTCCTACAATGAGCAGTTCTTC
TRBV7-8	TRBJ2-1	TRBD2	few	CASSNVRGGSYNEQFF	TGTGCCAGCAGCAACGTCCGGGGGGGCTCCTACAATGAGCAGTTCTTC
TRBV10-3	TRBJ2-2	TRBD1	once	CAISGQGAVTGELFF	TGTGCCATCAGTGGTCAGGGGGCAGTAACCGGGGAGCTGTTTTTT
TRBV10-3	TRBJ1-1	.	.	CAISATGWDTEAFF	TGTGCCATCAGTGCTACCGGGTGGGACACTGAAGCTTTCTTT
TRBV6-5	TRBJ1-1	.	.	CASSPRGGTEAFF	TGTGCCAGCAGTCCGCGGGGAGGAACTGAAGCTTTCTTT
TRBV19	TRBJ1-1	.	.	CASSLTERTEAFF	TGTGCCAGTAGTCTTACAGAGCGGACTGAAGCTTTCTTT
TRBV5-5	TRBJ1-5	.	.	CASSLAPLNQPQHF	TGTGCCAGCAGCTTGGCCCCCCTCAATCAGCCCCAGCATTTT
TRBV7-2	TRBJ1-2	.	once	CASSLPDIPYGYTF	TGTGCCAGCAGCTTACCGGACATCCCCTATGGCTACACCTTC
TRBV11-2	TRBJ2-7	.	.	CASSLDSYGEQYF	TGTGCCAGCAGCCTGGATAGCTACGGGGAGCAGTACTTC
TRBV19	TRBJ2-1	TRBD1	.	CASSRQGLGGNEQFF	TGTGCCAGTAGTAGACAGGGGTTGGGAGGCAATGAGCAGTTCTTC
TRBV6-5	TRBJ2-2	TRBD2	.	CASSFGLAGLSGELFF	TGTGCCAGCAGTTTCGGACTAGCGGGGTTGAGCGGGGAGCTGTTTTTT
TRBV6-5	TRBJ2-5	TRBD2	.	CASSTSGGIGETQYF	TGTGCCAGCAGTACTTCCGGGGGGATAGGAGAGACCCAGTACTTC
TRBV7-8	TRBJ1-1	.	.	CASSLTRGGEAFF	TGTGCCAGCAGCTTAACGCGGGGAGGCGAAGCTTTCTTT
TRBV7-8	TRBJ1-6	TRBD1	.	CATTPGTGHSPLHF	TGTGCCACCACTCCCGGGACAGGGCATTCACCCCTCCACTTT
TRBV7-2	TRBJ2-2	TRBD2	.	CASSAGLGTGELFF	TGTGCCAGCAGCGCGGGACTAGGAACCGGGGAGCTGTTTTTT
TRBV7-2	TRBJ2-3	.	.	CASSGDSSREDTQYF	TGTGCCAGCAGCGGGGACTCCTCACGGGAAGATACGCAGTATTTT
TRBV3-1/TRBV3-2	TRBJ2-2	TRBD2	.	CASSPYSGRGGPPGELFF	TGTGCCAGCAGCCCCTACAGTGGGCGGGGGGGCCCCCCCGGGGAGCTGTTTTTT
TRBV7-2	TRBJ1-3	.	.	CASSPSLAGNTIYF	TGTGCCAGCAGCCCGTCTCTGGCAGGAAACACCATATATTTT
TRBV30	TRBJ2-7	TRBD1	.	CAWGTGINEQYF	TGTGCCTGGGGGACAGGGATCAACGAGCAGTACTTC
TRBV6-5	TRBJ2-1	.	.	CASSHNRETEQFF	TGTGCCAGCAGCCATAACAGGGAAACTGAGCAGTTCTTC
TRBV27	TRBJ1-1	.	.	CASSSQSQGTEAFF	TGTGCCAGCAGTTCCCAGTCTCAGGGGACTGAAGCTTTCTTT
TRBV19	TRBJ1-5	.	.	CASTGDGRMGNQPQHF	TGTGCCAGTACGGGGGACGGCAGGATGGGCAATCAGCCCCAGCATTTT
TRBV7-9	TRBJ1-2	TRBD1	.	CASREQGYDGYTF	TGTGCCAGCAGGGAACAGGGGTACGATGGCTACACCTTC
TRBV28	TRBJ2-1	TRBD1	.	CASGPTGAVKVEQFF	TGTGCCAGCGGGCCGACAGGGGCGGTGAAGGTTGAGCAGTTCTTC
TRBV5-1	TRBJ2-3	.	.	CASSLGQSTDTQYF	TGCGCCAGCAGCTTGGGACAGAGCACAGATACGCAGTATTTT
TRBV7-6	TRBJ2-1	.	.	CASSSLYNEQFF	TGTGCCAGCAGTTCCCTTTACAATGAGCAGTTCTTC
TRBV6-5	TRBJ1-3	.	.	CASSGVSGNTIYF	TGTGCCAGCAGCGGAGTCTCTGGAAACACCATATATTTT
TRBV2	TRBJ1-2	TRBD1	.	CASRKGGTAEHYGYTF	TGTGCCAGCAGGAAAGGAGGGACAGCGGAACACTATGGCTACACCTTC
TRBV7-9	TRBJ1-2	.	.	CASANGGTFGYTF	TGTGCCAGCGCTAACGGGGGGACCTTCGGCTACACCTTC
TRBV2	TRBJ2-3	.	.	CAASDGGGGTDTQYF	TGTGCCGCTAGCGACGGGGGCGGGGGAACGGATACGCAGTATTTT
TRBV4-1	TRBJ1-5	.	.	CASGQGSNQPQHF	TGCGCCAGTGGGCAGGGCTCCAATCAGCCCCAGCATTTT
TRBV6-2/TRBV6-3	TRBJ1-5	.	.	CASSYGTRDQPQHF	TGTGCCAGCAGTTACGGGACACGGGATCAGCCCCAGCATTTT
TRBV3-1/TRBV3-2	TRBJ2-2	TRBD1	.	CASSQRQGESNTGELFF	TGTGCCAGCAGCCAAAGACAGGGGGAATCGAACACCGGGGAGCTGTTTTTT
TRBV7-2	TRBJ2-1	.	.	CASSLDNRGIEQFF	TGTGCCAGCAGCTTAGATAATAGGGGAATAGAGCAGTTCTTC
TRBV28	TRBJ1-1	TRBD1	.	CASRLTPGTDNTEAFF	TGTGCCAGCAGGCTTACTCCCGGGACAGATAACACTGAAGCTTTCTTT
TRBV7-9	TRBJ2-3	.	once	CASSPRAGDPDTQYF	TGTGCCAGCAGCCCGCGGGCAGGGGACCCAGATACGCAGTATTTT
TRBV5-1	TRBJ2-2	TRBD2	.	CASSLDGGAPGELFF	TGCGCCAGCAGCTTGGACGGGGGGGCCCCCGGGGAGCTGTTTTTT
TRBV11-3	TRBJ2-1	.	.	CASSPDSEQFF	TGTGCCAGCAGCCCAGACAGTGAGCAGTTCTTC
TRBV28	TRBJ1-1	.	.	CASSSGGGYTEAFF	TGTGCCAGCAGCTCCGGGGGGGGGTACACTGAAGCTTTCTTT
TRBV3-1/TRBV3-2	TRBJ2-7	TRBD2	.	CASSPASGYYEQYF	TGTGCCAGCAGCCCCGCTAGCGGTTACTACGAGCAGTACTTC
TRBV28	TRBJ2-2	.	.	CASTTPGLPNTGELFF	TGTGCCAGCACAACTCCGGGACTGCCGAACACCGGGGAGCTGTTTTTT
TRBV7-2	TRBJ2-6	.	.	CASSFHGTGANVLTF	TGTGCCAGCAGCTTCCACGGGACTGGGGCCAACGTCCTGACTTTC
TRBV9	TRBJ2-1	TRBD2	.	CASSVTSGGAYYNEQFF	TGTGCCAGCAGCGTGACTAGCGGGGGGGCCTACTACAATGAGCAGTTCTTC
TRBV6-5	TRBJ2-1	.	.	CASSPSHGLPEEQFF	TGTGCCAGCAGTCCTTCGCATGGACTACCAGAGGAGCAGTTCTTC
TRBV10-3	TRBJ2-2	TRBD1	.	CAIRRTGGDTGELFF	TGTGCCATCAGACGGACAGGGGGCGACACCGGGGAGCTGTTTTTT
TRBV5-1	TRBJ1-2	.	.	CASSLAKSGSPRGYTF	TGCGCCAGCAGCTTGGCCAAGTCGGGGTCTCCTCGGGGCTACACCTTC
TRBV10-1	TRBJ2-3	TRBD1	.	CASSRGTGRSTDTQYF	TGCGCCAGCAGTCGGGGGACAGGGAGGAGCACAGATACGCAGTATTTT
TRBV5-1	TRBJ2-2	.	.	CASSKDSPPNTGELFF	TGCGCCAGCAGCAAGGACAGTCCTCCGAACACCGGGGAGCTGTTTTTT
TRBV5-4	TRBJ2-1	.	.	CASSSPGTYNEQFF	TGTGCCAGCAGCTCCCCCGGGACTTACAATGAGCAGTTCTTC
TRBV6-5	TRBJ1-2	.	.	CATSQLRDTGYTF	TGTGCCACTAGTCAGCTCAGGGATACTGGCTACACCTTC
TRBV4-2	TRBJ2-2	.	.	CASSQGTLNTGELFF	TGTGCCAGCAGCCAAGGGACACTGAACACCGGGGAGCTGTTTTTT